The 16 T cell receptor beta chains given below trace back to one sample, sequenced in a study of T cell repertoires and Cas9 in healthy adults. TCRdb's copy holds only in-frame clones and misses some; the assay was immunoSEQ multiplex PCR. There are 20,000 to 25,000 clones in the sample; 85% to 95% occur only once, and 0.84% lies in the top ten. The sequencing sample was made of CD4+ effector T cells (CD127+, CD25-, CD137-, CD154-) from PBMCs; culture status not recorded. The receptors derive from a human donor in good health.

Points on this clone: The sample has other DNA sequences that encode this CDR3 too. V and J are TRBV19 and TRBJ2-2; 8 nucleotides line up with TRBD2. Germline assignment: CDR1 LNHDA and CDR2 SQIVND (reference sequence). V shed 3 bases and J 0 bases; nucleotides not matched to a gene: 0. CDR3 length: 15 residues. CDR3 loop: CASSIGRANTGELFF. The CDR3, as DNA: TGTGCCAGTAGTATCGGGAGGGCGAACACCGGGGAGCTGTTTTTT.

The chain employs TRBV7-2 and TRBJ2-6; no reliable D call. Trimming pared 2 bases from V and 4 bases from J, leaving 9 bases between. Per the germline V gene, CDR1 is SGHTA and CDR2 is FQGNSA. The CDR3 extends over 15 amino acids. The CDR3 nucleotides read TGTGCCAGCAGCTTACATAGGTCCGGGGCCAACGTCCTGACTTTC. It is translated as CASSLHRSGANVLTF.

The chain uses TRBV7-8 and TRBJ1-5; the D is unclear. CDR1 and CDR2 from the germline V gene are SGHVS and FQNEAQ. The CDR3 loop spans 13 amino acids. Trimming pared 5 bases from V and 6 bases from J, leaving 11 bases between. CDR3 protein: CASSPVRGQPQHF. The CDR3 DNA is TGTGCCAGCAGCCCGGTGCGTGGTCAGCCCCAGCATTTT.

CDR3 in amino acids: CATRRDVGGYEQYF. The CDR3 DNA reads TGTGCCACACGCCGGGACGTGGGGGGTTACGAGCAGTACTTC. The rearrangement joins TRBV11-1 to TRBJ2-7; the D gene is possibly TRBD2 (6 bases). The V gene lost 10 bases and the J gene lost 4 bases, with 20 bases spanning the gap. The CDR3 contains 14 residues. CDR1 SGHAT and CDR2 FQDESV come from the germline V gene (reference sequence).

The rearrangement links TRBV7-2 to TRBJ2-3, with TRBD2 matching over 9 bases. The CDR3 consists of 13 residues. V shed 7 bases, J shed 3 bases, and the junction held 2 bases outside the gene matches. CDR1 and CDR2 (germline): SGHTA, FQGNSA. The CDR3 sequence is CASTSGTTDTQYF. The CDR3 DNA reads TGTGCCAGCACTAGCGGGACTACAGATACGCAGTATTTT. The full variable domain, in which reference TRBV7-2 and TRBJ2-3 provide the parts outside the CDR3, is GAGVSQSPSNKVTEKGKDVELRCDPISGHTALYWYRQSLGQGLEFLIYFQGNSAPDKSGLPSDRFSAERTGGSVSTLTIQRTQQEDSAVYLCASTSGTTDTQYFGPGTRLTVL.

The chain joins TRBV7-6 to TRBJ2-3; D gene uncertain. This CDR3 comprises 17 residues. Per the germline V gene, CDR1 is SGHVS and CDR2 is FNYEAQ. V lost 3 bases, J lost 4 bases, and 20 bases lay in between. The CDR3 sequence: CASSLTRSGRSSDTQYF. The CDR3 nucleotides are TGTGCCAGCAGCTTGACTCGTAGTGGACGTTCCTCAGATACGCAGTATTTT. Full variable domain (missing parts from reference TRBV7-6 and TRBJ2-3): GAGVSQSPRYKVTKRGQDVALRCDPISGHVSLYWYRQALGQGPEFLTYFNYEAQQDKSGLPNDRFSAERPEGSISTLTIQRTEQRDSAMYRCASSLTRSGRSSDTQYFGPGTRLTVL.

The genes are TRBV11-3 and TRBJ1-1, with a weak D call TRBD1 (6 bases). V was clipped by 3 bases and J by 0 bases, with 11 bases between them. The CDR3 runs to 15 residues. Germline CDR1 is SGHNT and CDR2 is YENEEA. The CDR3 is CASSFRTEMNTEAFF. The CDR3 nucleotides are TGTGCCAGCAGCTTCCGGACAGAGATGAACACTGAAGCTTTCTTT.

J is TRBJ2-1 and V is TRBV9; 10 nucleotides align to TRBD2. The CDR3 sequence is 16 residues long. Germline values: CDR1 SGDLS, CDR2 YYNGEE. V shed 1 base and J 5 bases; nucleotides not matched to a gene: 6. The CDR3, as DNA: TGTGCCAGCAGCGTACTTCCTAGCGGGGGAAACAATGAGCAGTTCTTC. Translated, it gives CASSVLPSGGNNEQFF.

This chain uses TRBV15 with TRBJ2-3, with D unclear. With 2 bases removed from V and 3 bases from J, the gap between germline ends came to 12 bases. The CDR3 contains 15 residues. CDR1 and CDR2 (germline): LNHNV, YYDKDF (reference sequence). The DNA for the CDR3 is TGTGCCACCAGCAGACAAGTCATAGGGACAGATACGCAGTATTTT. Translating gives CATSRQVIGTDTQYF.

This chain links TRBV29-1 with TRBJ2-1, with D perhaps TRBD1 (6 bases). This CDR3 is built from 15 residues. V lost 1 base, J lost 6 bases, and 16 bases lay in between. Germline-derived CDR1 and CDR2 are SQVTM and ANQGSEA. CDR3 bases: TGCAGCGTTGAAGGTAGGACAGCGATATTCAATGAGCAGTTCTTC. This encodes CSVEGRTAIFNEQFF.

This chain links TRBV30 with TRBJ2-7; a possible D gene is TRBD1 (5 bases). There are 13 residues in the CDR3. Germline CDR1 reads GTSNPN; CDR2 reads SVGIG (reference sequence). V lost 4 bases and J 4 bases, leaving 14 bases between the germline ends. CDR3 coding DNA: TGTGCCTGGAATAGACAGAGACTTTACGAGCAGTACTTC. Its translation is CAWNRQRLYEQYF.

This sequence joins TRBV30 and TRBJ1-2; 7 nucleotides match TRBD1. J gave up 8 bases and V 0 bases, and 6 bases lay outside the gene matches. CDR1 and CDR2 (germline): GTSNPN, SVGIG (reference sequence). CDR3 length equals 13 residues. The CDR3 here is CAWSVLGQAGYTF. For the CDR3, the DNA is TGTGCCTGGAGTGTCCTCGGACAGGCCGGCTACACCTTC.

A remark on this clone: Different DNA sequences within this sample yield the same CDR3. The J gene is TRBJ2-1, the V gene TRBV2, with 8 bases fitting TRBD2. V shed 4 bases and J 6 bases; nucleotides not matched to a gene: 20. From germline, CDR1 is SNHLY and CDR2 FYNNEI. The CDR3 loop spans 19 amino acids. The CDR3 nucleotides read TGTGCCAGCAGTGTTCGGAGGGTGGGGACGGGAGGGTTGCGCAATGAGCAGTTCTTC. Translating it yields CASSVRRVGTGGLRNEQFF. Full variable domain (remainder filled in from reference TRBV2 and TRBJ2-1): EPEVTQTPSHQVTQMGQEVILRCVPISNHLYFYWYRQILGQKVEFLVSFYNNEISEKSEIFDDQFSVERPDGSNFTLKIRSTKLEDSAMYFCASSVRRVGTGGLRNEQFFGPGTRLTVL.

The J gene is TRBJ1-1, the V gene TRBV2; D may be TRBD1 (6 bases). Germline V CDR1 and CDR2: SNHLY, FYNNEI. Trimming took 8 bases from V and 1 from J, leaving 20 bases between them. The CDR3 sequence is 16 residues long. CDR3 in amino acids: CASELVARGANTEAFF. CDR3 nucleotide sequence: TGTGCCAGCGAGCTCGTGGCTCGGGGGGCGAACACTGAAGCTTTCTTT.

The chain has TRBV11-2 and TRBJ1-2; D gene ambiguous. The germline V gene encodes CDR1 SGHAT and CDR2 FQNNGV. The CDR3 spans 15 residues. The V end lost 3 bases, the J end lost 6 bases, and 17 bases lay between the germline ends. The CDR3, as DNA: TGTGCCAGCAGCTTGGCGTTACAGAGTTTGAATGGCTACACCTTC. Its protein is CASSLALQSLNGYTF.

This chain connects TRBV10-3 to TRBJ1-2; 7 bases agree with TRBD1. CDR1 is ENHRY and CDR2 is SYGVKD in the germline V gene. CDR3 size: 13 residues. The V gene end was trimmed by 7 bases and the J gene end by 7 bases; junction bases not matched to a gene: 9. The CDR3 DNA is TGTGCCATCATGATGGCAGGGGGAAGTGGCTACACCTTC. It translates to CAIMMAGGSGYTF.